These 11 T cell receptor beta chains came from one sample sequenced in a study of blood T cells in healthy people across ages. A second PCR of 7 to 11 cycles used a sample-barcoded 5' primer and a J-beta primer mix. TCRdb called the 5' RACE reads again in MiXCR, with one record for every CDR3 protein. The data show about 720,000 distinct CDR3 sequences, with over 20% seen just once and around 21% held by the top ten. The material sequenced was blood. The receptors come from a man aged 65 to 79 in good health.

In this sample, this clonotype turned up many times. This sequence joins TRBV5-1 and TRBJ2-3; perhaps TRBD2 as D (6 bases). With 2 bases removed from V and 4 bases from J, the gap between germline ends came to 11 bases. CDR3 length equals 14 residues. Germline V gene sequence: CDR1 SGHRS, CDR2 YFSETQ. CDR3 amino acids: CASSFQTGADTQYF. The CDR3 DNA reads as TGCGCCAGCAGCTTTCAAACGGGGGCAGATACGCAGTATTTT. Using reference TRBV5-1 and TRBJ2-3 for the parts outside the CDR3, the full variable domain is KAGVTQTPRYLIKTRGQQVTLSCSPISGHRSVSWYQQTPGQGLQFLFEYFSETQRNKGNFPGRFSGRQFSNSRSEMNVSTLELGDSALYLCASSFQTGADTQYFGPGTRLTVL.

The chain couples TRBV7-9 to TRBJ2-1; 8 bases match TRBD2. Germline V gene data show CDR1 as SEHNR and CDR2 as FQNEAQ (reference sequence). The CDR3 covers 14 residues. V gave up 7 bases and J gave up 10 bases; unmatched junction bases: 12. The CDR3 sequence: CASNIPGLVEEQFF. The CDR3 region has the DNA TGTGCCAGCAACATCCCGGGACTAGTGGAAGAGCAGTTCTTC. Using reference TRBV7-9 and TRBJ2-1 for the parts outside the CDR3, the full variable domain is DTGVSQNPRHKITKRGQNVTFRCDPISEHNRLYWYRQTLGQGPEFLTYFQNEAQLEKSRLLSDRFSAERPKGSFSTLEIQRTEQGDSAMYLCASNIPGLVEEQFFGPGTRLTVL.

This sequence joins TRBV19 and TRBJ2-7; 8 bases align to TRBD1. Germline V gene data show CDR1 as LNHDA and CDR2 as SQIVND (reference sequence). The CDR3 loop spans 16 amino acids. Unmatched junction bases numbered 9, after V lost 5 bases and J lost 0 bases. CDR3 sequence: CASSLGGTGISYEQYV. CDR3 nucleotides: TGTGCCAGTAGTCTTGGCGGGACAGGTATCTCCTACGAGCAGTACGTC.

This clonotype was detected only once. The gene calls are TRBV7-2 and TRBJ2-6; D is uncertain. Germline CDR1 SGHTA, CDR2 FQGNSA. The CDR3 loop spans 16 amino acids. Trimming pared 5 bases from V and 0 bases from J, leaving 11 bases between. Written as DNA, the CDR3 is TGTGCCAGCAGCAAACCAGCATACTCTGGGGCCAACGTCCTGACTTTC. Residues: CASSKPAYSGANVLTF.

The genes are TRBV7-2 and TRBJ1-5, with TRBD1 matching over 9 bases. Germline V lookup: CDR1 SGHTA, CDR2 FQGNSA. The CDR3 loop spans 14 amino acids. The V gene end was trimmed by 3 bases and the J gene end by 5 bases; junction bases not matched to a gene: 2. DNA for the CDR3: TGTGCCAGCAGCTTCCGGGACAGGGATCAGCCCCAGCATTTT. It codes for CASSFRDRDQPQHF.

Only one count was recorded for this clonotype. V and J are TRBV5-8 and TRBJ1-2, with D tentatively TRBD1 (6 bases). Germline V gene lookup returns CDR1 SGHTS and CDR2 YDEGEE. This CDR3 has 14 residues. The V and J ends lost 4 bases and 7 bases respectively, with 17 bases between them. CDR3 in DNA: TGTGCCAGCAGCCGGGGGCAGCAGGGCTTTGGCTACACCTTC. Translated, it gives CASSRGQQGFGYTF. The whole variable domain, filled in from reference TRBV5-8 and TRBJ1-2, reads EAGVTQSPTHLIKTRGQQATLRCSPISGHTSVYWYQQALGLGLQFLLWYDEGEERNRGNFPPRFSGRQFPNYSSELNVNALELEDSALYLCASSRGQQGFGYTFGSGTRLTVV.

The chain employs TRBV7-8 and TRBJ1-2, with D possibly matching TRBD1 (6 bases). There are 14 residues in the CDR3. CDR1 SGHVS and CDR2 FQNEAQ come from the germline V gene. The V end lost 5 bases, the J end lost 4 bases, and 14 bases lay between the germline ends. CDR3 bases: TGTGCCAGCAGCCAACACGACAGGAGCTATGGCTACACCTTC. Protein: CASSQHDRSYGYTF.

This clonotype was counted a few times. The rearrangement joins TRBV20-1 to TRBJ2-4; 7 bases match TRBD2. CDR1 DFQATT and CDR2 SNEGSKA come from the germline V gene (reference sequence). Losses at the gene ends were 4 bases for V and 3 bases for J; bases not matched to a gene: 6. The CDR3 consists of 14 residues. CDR3 coding DNA: TGCAGTGCTATGGGCGGGAGAGTCAAAAACATTCAGTACTTC. It yields the protein CSAMGGRVKNIQYF.

The V gene is TRBV29-1, the J gene TRBJ1-2; a possible D gene is TRBD1 (5 bases). Germline-derived CDR1 and CDR2 are SQVTM and ANQGSEA. V lost 1 base, J lost 2 bases, and 11 bases lay in between. CDR3 size: 14 residues. The CDR3 DNA sequence: TGCAGCGTTGAAGGACAGCCTCGGAACTATGGCTACACCTTC. Translation gives CSVEGQPRNYGYTF.

The J gene is TRBJ2-5, the V gene TRBV21-1. TRBV21-1 is classified as a pseudogene. The CDR3 length is 17 residues. The CDR3 spells CASSKALLDGDQETQYF. The CDR3 nucleotides are TGTGCCAGCAGCAAAGCGCTTTTGGACGGCGACCAAGAGACCCAGTACTTC.

This clonotype was counted between two and nine times. This chain uses TRBV24-1 with TRBJ2-7; D unresolved. The CDR3 runs 16 residues. Germline CDR1 KGHDR, CDR2 SFDVKD. Between the trimmed V and J ends, which lost 2 bases and 0 bases, there was a span of 13 bases. The CDR3 DNA follows: TGTGCCACCAGTGATTACCCCGGCAGGAGCTCCTACGAGCAGTACTTC. As protein: CATSDYPGRSSYEQYF.